The rows below give T cell receptor beta chains drawn from one sample of a study of cytotoxic CD8 clonotypes in ibrutinib-treated CLL. Measured with immunoSEQ multiplex PCR; TCRdb has only the in-frame clones, and not every one. The table records approximately 60,000 clones, 54% of them present only once. The sample here was PBMCs, taken at disease progression, from a patient treated with ibrutinib. The receptors derive from a human donor with chronic lymphocytic leukemia. The CDR3 runs from the conserved cysteine through the conserved F or W. The order of the fields is D gene, clone size, V gene, J gene, CDR3 DNA, CDR3 protein. D genes are given only for firm matches. Clone size appears in some rows only: once, few, many, or a class for an expanded clone.

-	-	TRBV7-9	TRBJ2-5	TGTGCCAACAGCTTAGTAACCGTTCAGGGGACCCAGTACTTC	CANSLVTVQGTQYF
-	-	TRBV27	TRBJ1-1	TGTGCCAGCAGGACCCGGACGCGGTGGGCTGAAGCTTTCTTT	CASRTRTRWAEAFF
-	few	TRBV28	TRBJ1-5	TGTGCCAGCAGGCGCGGGACACCGAGCAATCAGCCCCAGCATTTT	CASRRGTPSNQPQHF
TRBD1	-	TRBV13	TRBJ2-3	TGTGCCAGCAGCTTAGATCAGGGGGTGACAGATACGCAGTATTTT	CASSLDQGVTDTQYF
-	-	TRBV6-5	TRBJ2-7	TGTGCCAGCAGTTGGTCTACCGGGACCTCCCGGGCCGAGCAGTACTTC	CASSWSTGTSRAEQYF
-	-	TRBV19	TRBJ1-2	TGTGCCAGTAGTATCGAACAGGGAAGAGCTAACTATGGCTACACCTTC	CASSIEQGRANYGYTF
TRBD1	-	TRBV30	TRBJ2-4	TGTGCCTGGTCCGGGACAGGGGGCGAGGGCAAAAACATTCAGTACTTC	CAWSGTGGEGKNIQYF
-	-	TRBV5-4	TRBJ1-1	TGTGCCAGCAGCTCCGCAGGGCTCCGGGGCACTGAAGCTTTCTTT	CASSSAGLRGTEAFF
-	-	TRBV5-1	TRBJ2-7	TGCGCCAGCAGCCCAGGACTAAGCTCCTACGAGCAGTACTTC	CASSPGLSSYEQYF
-	-	TRBV7-2	TRBJ2-7	TGTGCCAGCAGCCCAGAGGTTCGGGGAATAGCCGAGCAGTACTTC	CASSPEVRGIAEQYF
-	few	TRBV5-1	TRBJ2-2	TGCGCCAGCAGCTTGGTGACCGGGAACACCGGGGAGCTGTTTTTT	CASSLVTGNTGELFF
-	few	TRBV5-1	TRBJ1-3	TGCGCCAGCAGCGCCGACCGGCAAGGAAACACCATATATTTT	CASSADRQGNTIYF
-	many	TRBV18	TRBJ2-3	TGTGCCGCGAGACAGGCTAGCACAGATACGCAGTATTTT	CAARQASTDTQYF
-	few	TRBV6-4	TRBJ1-3	TGTGCCAGCAGAAAAGACTCTGGAAACACCATATATTTT	CASRKDSGNTIYF
-	-	TRBV7-9	TRBJ2-5	TGTGCCAGCAGCTTATCCACAGGAGTGCAAGAGACCCAGTACTTC	CASSLSTGVQETQYF
-	-	TRBV11-3	TRBJ2-1	TGTGCCAGCAGCTTTCTAGAGAGTGAGCAGTTCTTC	CASSFLESEQFF
-	-	TRBV10-3	TRBJ2-2	TGTGCCATCAGTGACCAGAAAGCCGCCGGGGAGCTGTTTTTT	CAISDQKAAGELFF
-	few	TRBV7-9	TRBJ1-2	TGTGCCAGCAGCTTAGGGACAGCAGGAAACTATGGCTACACCTTC	CASSLGTAGNYGYTF
-	few	TRBV6-5	TRBJ2-5	TGTGCCAGCAGTGTCTCCGGGGAAGAGACCCAGTACTTC	CASSVSGEETQYF
-	-	TRBV30	TRBJ1-2	TGTGCCTGGAGTGTTGGTGGATCCAACTATGGCTACACCTTC	CAWSVGGSNYGYTF
-	-	TRBV7-9	TRBJ2-2	TGTGCCAGCAGCTCTTATCCCCAGCTAGCGAACACCGGGGAGCTGTTTTTT	CASSSYPQLANTGELFF
-	-	TRBV29-1	TRBJ2-2	TGCAGCGTTGCGAGGCAGGGTACCGGGGAGCTGTTTTTT	CSVARQGTGELFF
-	-	TRBV6-5	TRBJ2-4	TGTGCCAGCAGTTTGGCCCGGAAAAACATTCAGTACTTC	CASSLARKNIQYF
-	-	TRBV18	TRBJ1-1	TGTGCCAGCTCACCAGGGCAGGAAGCTTTCTTT	CASSPGQEAFF
-	-	TRBV28	TRBJ2-1	TGTGCCAGCAGTTCCCCCCCAGGTGAGCAGTTCTTC	CASSSPPGEQFF
-	-	TRBV6-5	TRBJ2-5	TGTGCCAGCAGTTACTCTGGCCAAGAGACCCAGTACTTC	CASSYSGQETQYF
-	-	TRBV15	TRBJ1-1	TGTGCCACCAGCAGGGTTAGTGGGTTTGCGAACACTGAAGCTTTCTTT	CATSRVSGFANTEAFF
-	-	TRBV7-9	TRBJ2-3	TGTGCCAGCAGCTTACTCCCCGTTGGGCTCGGGACAGATACGCAGTATTTT	CASSLLPVGLGTDTQYF
-	many	TRBV18	TRBJ2-3	TGTGCCAGCTCACCACCCACCGGGAAAGATACGCAGTATTTT	CASSPPTGKDTQYF
-	few	TRBV6-5	TRBJ1-2	TGTGCCAGCAGTTCCCCCGGACAGATTGACTATGGCTACACCTTC	CASSSPGQIDYGYTF
-	-	TRBV27	TRBJ1-4	TGTGCCAGCAGTTTATCGAGGCAGGGAGGTGAAAAACTGTTTTTT	CASSLSRQGGEKLFF
-	few	TRBV11-2	TRBJ1-3	TGTGCCAGCAGCCGAATCGGAGGGGCCGCCAACACCATATATTTT	CASSRIGGAANTIYF
TRBD1	-	TRBV2	TRBJ2-3	TGTGCCAGCAGACAACAGGGGCATACGCAGTATTTT	CASRQQGHTQYF
TRBD1	-	TRBV4-2	TRBJ2-7	TGTGCCAGCAGCCAAGATAAATGGGACAGCGACTCCTACGAGCAGTACTTC	CASSQDKWDSDSYEQYF
-	once	TRBV25-1	TRBJ1-1	TGTGCCAGCAGTTGGGGCAACTCGAACACTGAAGCTTTCTTT	CASSWGNSNTEAFF
-	few	TRBV28	TRBJ2-7	TGTGCCAGCAGTGCGGGACAGTCTGGCTACGAGCAGTACTTC	CASSAGQSGYEQYF
-	few	TRBV6-5	TRBJ2-7	TGTGCCAGCAGGCGGGCTCATAGCTCCTACGAGCAGTACTTC	CASRRAHSSYEQYF
-	-	TRBV30	TRBJ1-1	TGTGCCTGGAGTGTAGGTCGAATTGTGGGGGAGCACACTGAAGCTTTCTTT	CAWSVGRIVGEHTEAFF
-	-	TRBV29-1	TRBJ2-1	TGCAGCGTTGAAGATGGAAATGAGCAGTTCTTC	CSVEDGNEQFF
TRBD1	few	TRBV5-1	TRBJ2-1	TGCGCCAGCAGCTACGGACAGGGGCCTGGGAATGAGCAGTTCTTC	CASSYGQGPGNEQFF
-	-	TRBV5-1	TRBJ1-6	TGCGCCAGCAGCTTGGTACAGCTTAATTCACCCCTCCACTTT	CASSLVQLNSPLHF